The 23 T cell receptor beta chains below come from one sample, sequenced in a study of T-cell reconstitution after alpha-beta-depleted transplantation in children. It was with unique molecular identifiers that the TCRbeta library was prepared. One entry per CDR3 protein results from TCRdb running MiXCR on the PCR reads. The sample includes about 340,000 distinct CDR3 sequences, approximately 12% of them seen just once. The sample here was PBMCs, taken from the stem cell graft. The source of these receptors is a human donor who donated a stem cell graft to a child with Fanconi anemia.

This clonotype was counted only a few times. DNA of the CDR3: TGTGCCAGCAGCCAAGTGGTAGGGGATTCACCCCTCCACTTT. Translation gives CASSQVVGDSPLHF. This chain connects TRBV3-1 to TRBJ1-6; maybe TRBD1 (5 bases). V was clipped by 1 base and J by 8 bases, with 9 bases between them. The CDR3 is 14 residues long. Germline loops: CDR1 LGHDT, CDR2 YNNKEL (reference sequence).

This clonotype was observed a handful of times. The gene calls are TRBV5-1 and TRBJ1-4, with 11 bases aligning to TRBD1. Germline CDR1 and CDR2: SGHRS and YFSETQ. There are 14 residues in the CDR3. V lost 4 bases and J lost 8; bases outside the gene matches: 4. The CDR3 DNA reads as TGCGCCAGCAGCGCCGGGACAGGGGGAGAAAAACTGTTTTTT. Protein product: CASSAGTGGEKLFF.

This clonotype came up many times. The chain joins TRBV3-1 to TRBJ1-5; D is unclear. This CDR3 has 13 residues. Germline lookup yields CDR1 LGHDT and CDR2 YNNKEL (reference sequence). Trimming left V 4 bases short and J 7 bases short, with 11 bases between. The CDR3 DNA is TGTGCCAGCAGCCCGATCTTATCACAGCCCCAGCATTTT. Amino acid sequence: CASSPILSQPQHF.

The genes are TRBV29-1 and TRBJ1-2, with TRBD1 as a possible D gene (6 bases). Per germline, CDR1 SQVTM and CDR2 ANQGSEA. Trimming removed 4 bases from V and 2 bases from J, with 8 bases in between. The CDR3 runs to 12 residues. The CDR3 DNA sequence: TGCAGCGTTGTGGGGGCGAACTATGGCTACACCTTC. This translates into CSVVGANYGYTF.

Regarding this clonotype: Just one base apart from a much larger clone, this may be a read error. The chain has TRBV7-9 and TRBJ2-7; TRBD1 might be the D (5 bases). The germline gives CDR1 SEHNR, CDR2 FQNEAQ (reference sequence). The CDR3 covers 12 residues. CDR3 residues: CANSLAGHEQYF. CDR3 DNA: TGTGCCAACAGCTTAGCAGGGCACGAGCAGTACTTC.

This clonotype was counted many times. The genes are TRBV4-3 and TRBJ2-3; the D gene could be TRBD1 or TRBD2 (5 bases each). The V gene lost 4 bases and the J gene lost 4 bases, with 9 bases spanning the gap. The CDR3 runs 13 residues. Germline lookup yields CDR1 LGHNA and CDR2 YSLEER. CDR3 DNA: TGCGCCAGCAGCCTGGGACGGTCAGATACGCAGTATTTT. Translated, it gives CASSLGRSDTQYF.

The rearrangement joins TRBV20-1 to TRBJ2-2, with D perhaps matching TRBD1 (5 bases). The CDR3 loop spans 17 amino acids. The germline V gene encodes CDR1 DFQATT and CDR2 SNEGSKA (reference sequence). V gave up 0 bases and J gave up 1 base, with 15 bases separating them. For the CDR3, the DNA is TGCAGTGCTAGAGATACCCGGCAGGGTCTGAACACCGGGGAGCTGTTTTTT. Translation: CSARDTRQGLNTGELFF.

The chain uses TRBV9 and TRBJ1-2, with TRBD1 as a possible D gene (6 bases). V shed 6 bases and J shed 6 bases, with 15 bases lying between them. The germline gives CDR1 SGDLS, CDR2 YYNGEE. This CDR3 has 13 amino acids. CDR3 sequence reads: CASTEGGADGYTF. CDR3 sequence (DNA): TGTGCCAGCACCGAAGGGGGGGCAGATGGCTACACCTTC.

The rearrangement links TRBV11-2 to TRBJ2-7; either TRBD1 or TRBD2 may fit D (6 bases each). Germline V gives CDR1 SGHAT, CDR2 FQNNGV. V lost 5 bases and J lost 0, with 11 bases in between. CDR3 size: 14 residues. The CDR3 is CASSGGGGSYEQYF. CDR3 nucleotide sequence: TGTGCCAGCAGCGGCGGAGGGGGCTCCTACGAGCAGTACTTC.

This chain joins TRBV12-3 or TRBV12-4 and TRBJ1-2; no firm D call. This CDR3 is 14 amino acids long. The V end lost 6 bases, the J end lost 4 bases, and 15 bases lay between the germline ends. CDR3 protein: CASSFNSRRYGYTF. The CDR3 nucleotides are TGTGCCAGCAGCTTCAATTCGCGGCGCTATGGCTACACCTTC.

This chain uses TRBV11-2 with TRBJ1-1; the D is unclear. CDR1 and CDR2 from the germline V gene are SGHAT and FQNNGV. The CDR3 covers 13 residues. With 3 bases removed from V and 3 bases from J, the gap between germline ends came to 8 bases. CDR3 sequence (DNA): TGTGCCAGCAGCTTCAACCCCGACACTGAAGCTTTCTTT. It codes for CASSFNPDTEAFF. Complete variable domain (other parts from reference TRBV11-2 and TRBJ1-1): EAGVAQSPRYKIIEKRQSVAFWCNPISGHATLYWYQQILGQGPKLLIQFQNNGVVDDSQLPKDRFSAERLKGVDSTLKIQPAKLEDSAVYLCASSFNPDTEAFFGQGTRLTVV.

The chain combines TRBV4-3 with TRBJ2-5; D possibly corresponds to TRBD2 (6 bases). This CDR3 region has 16 residues. CDR1 and CDR2 (germline): LGHNA, YSLEER. V was trimmed by 0 bases and J by 2 bases, leaving 13 bases between them. The CDR3 here is CASSQEAGGLQETQYF. In DNA form, the CDR3 reads TGCGCCAGCAGCCAAGAGGCCGGGGGATTGCAAGAGACCCAGTACTTC.

The chain couples TRBV6-2 or TRBV6-3 to TRBJ2-2; TRBD2 aligns across 12 bases. This CDR3 region has 15 residues. The V gene end was trimmed by 2 bases and the J gene end by 6 bases; junction bases not matched to a gene: 1. Germline V gene data show CDR1 as MNHEY and CDR2 as SVGEGT. CDR3 coding DNA: TGTGCCAGCAGTTACACTAGCGGGGGGTCCGGGGAGCTGTTTTTT. Amino acid sequence: CASSYTSGGSGELFF.

V usage is TRBV12-3 or TRBV12-4 and J usage is TRBJ1-2; D not resolved. V lost 8 bases and J 8 bases, leaving 15 bases between the germline ends. CDR3 length: 12 residues. The CDR3 loop is CASGLLIGGYTF. CDR3 nucleotide sequence: TGTGCCAGCGGTCTCTTGATTGGGGGCTACACCTTC.

This clonotype was recorded many times. The rearrangement uses TRBV5-1 and TRBJ1-2; D remains unclear. CDR1 and CDR2 (germline): SGHRS, YFSETQ. The CDR3 spans 14 residues. V was cut by 7 bases and J by 3 bases, with 16 bases left in between. The CDR3 is CASFFVPGDYGYTF. The CDR3 DNA is TGCGCCAGCTTTTTCGTCCCGGGAGACTATGGCTACACCTTC.

The chain couples TRBV5-1 to TRBJ2-3, with D unresolved. The CDR3 spans 13 residues. Germline-derived CDR1 and CDR2 are SGHRS and YFSETQ. V was cut by 0 bases and J by 7 bases, with 9 bases left in between. In nucleotides, the CDR3 is TGCGCCAGCAGCTTGGGTTTTGGGAATACGCAGTATTTT. As protein: CASSLGFGNTQYF.

The chain couples TRBV4-2 to TRBJ2-1; D perhaps matches TRBD1 (5 bases). Germline V gene sequence: CDR1 LGHNA, CDR2 YNFKEQ. Trimming shortened V by 4 bases and J by 7 bases, and 23 bases separated the two germline ends. The CDR3 contains 17 residues. This CDR3 is CASSLLPAGSDPNEQFF. As DNA, the CDR3 is TGTGCCAGCAGCCTCCTCCCAGCAGGGTCCGACCCAAATGAGCAGTTCTTC.

This clonotype was recorded a few times. The CDR3 DNA reads as TGCGCCAGCAGCCAAGTACATGCCAACACTGAAGCTTTCTTT. Its protein is CASSQVHANTEAFF. V is TRBV4-3 and J is TRBJ1-1; no clear D gene. The V end lost 1 base, the J end lost 2 bases, and 8 bases lay between the germline ends. CDR3 length: 14 amino acids. Germline assignment: CDR1 LGHNA and CDR2 YSLEER.

The table lists this clonotype with a few counts. CDR3 sequence reads: CASSQFPWGSSYNEQFF. In DNA form, the CDR3 reads TGCGCCAGCAGCCAATTCCCTTGGGGGAGCTCCTACAATGAGCAGTTCTTC. The genes are TRBV4-1 and TRBJ2-1; D possibly uses TRBD1 or TRBD2 (5 bases each). Trimming stripped 2 bases from V and 0 bases from J, with 14 bases between. Germline V gene lookup returns CDR1 MGHRA and CDR2 YSYEKL. The CDR3 loop spans 17 amino acids.

The V and J genes are TRBV29-1 and TRBJ2-1, with D uncertain. The germline V gene encodes CDR1 SQVTM and CDR2 ANQGSEA. This CDR3 has 13 amino acids. The V end was cut by 1 base, the J end by 5 bases, with 9 bases between. The CDR3 sequence is CSVEAPGNNEQFF. The CDR3 DNA sequence: TGCAGCGTTGAAGCCCCAGGCAACAATGAGCAGTTCTTC.

This clonotype was recorded at least ten times. The CDR3 DNA reads as TGTGCCAGCAGTGAACAGGACCCCAGGGAGACCCAGTACTTC. Residues: CASSEQDPRETQYF. The chain is built from TRBV25-1 and TRBJ2-5; D is undetermined. This CDR3 spans 14 amino acids. Germline loops: CDR1 MGHDK, CDR2 SYGVNS. V dropped 2 bases and J dropped 5 bases, with 12 bases sitting between them.

The chain uses TRBV12-3 or TRBV12-4 and TRBJ2-7; 9 bases are a match to TRBD1. The CDR3 has 14 amino acids. V was clipped by 5 bases and J by 5 bases; unmatched bases: 7. This CDR3 reads CASSPLGQGNEQYF. As DNA, the CDR3 is TGTGCCAGCAGTCCCCTGGGACAGGGAAACGAGCAGTACTTC.

This clonotype was observed a handful of times. The J gene is TRBJ2-3, the V gene TRBV20-1; 11 nucleotides match TRBD1. Germline V gene lookup returns CDR1 DFQATT and CDR2 SNEGSKA (reference sequence). Trimming took 5 bases from V and 4 from J; bases not matched to a gene: 2. This CDR3 spans 13 amino acids. For the CDR3, the DNA is TGCAGTGCTCCGGACAGGGGGCCAGATACGCAGTATTTT. Its protein is CSAPDRGPDTQYF.